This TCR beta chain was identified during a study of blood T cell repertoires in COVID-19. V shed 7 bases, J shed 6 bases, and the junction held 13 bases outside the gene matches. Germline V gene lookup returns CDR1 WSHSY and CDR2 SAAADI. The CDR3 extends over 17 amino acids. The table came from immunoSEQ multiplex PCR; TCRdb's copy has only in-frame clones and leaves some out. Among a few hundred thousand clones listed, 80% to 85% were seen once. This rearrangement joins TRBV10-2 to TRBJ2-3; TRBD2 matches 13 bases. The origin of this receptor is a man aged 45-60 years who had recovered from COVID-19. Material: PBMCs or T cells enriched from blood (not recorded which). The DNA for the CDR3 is TGCGCCAGCAACCCTAAGACTAGCGGGGGGAATTCGGATACGCAGTATTTT. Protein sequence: CASNPKTSGGNSDTQYF.